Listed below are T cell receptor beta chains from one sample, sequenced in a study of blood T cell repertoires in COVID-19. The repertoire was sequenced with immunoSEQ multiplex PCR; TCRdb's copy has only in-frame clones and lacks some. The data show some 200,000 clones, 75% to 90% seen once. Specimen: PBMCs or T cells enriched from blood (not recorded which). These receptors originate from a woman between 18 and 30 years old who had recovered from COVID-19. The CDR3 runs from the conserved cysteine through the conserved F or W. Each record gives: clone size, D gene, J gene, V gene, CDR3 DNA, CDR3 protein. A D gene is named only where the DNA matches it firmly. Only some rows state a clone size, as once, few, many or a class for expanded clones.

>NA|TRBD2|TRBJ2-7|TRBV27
TGTGCCAGCAGTGGAGCGGGACTTGGTCCCTACGAGCAGTACTTC
CASSGAGLGPYEQYF
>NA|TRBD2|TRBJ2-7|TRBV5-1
TGCGCCAGTTCGAGCGGGACTTCTCCCACCTACGAGCAGTACTTC
CASSSGTSPTYEQYF
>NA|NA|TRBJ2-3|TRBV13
TGTGCCAGCAGCTCGCGACTAGGCGCTGCGAGCACAGATACGCAGTATTTT
CASSSRLGAASTDTQYF
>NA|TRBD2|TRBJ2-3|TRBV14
TGTGCCAGCAGCCAAGTAGCGGGAACCGAGAGGGCGCAGTATTTT
CASSQVAGTERAQYF
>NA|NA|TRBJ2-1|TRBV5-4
TGTGCCAGCAGCTTGGGCAGGGCCTACAATGAGCAGTTCTTC
CASSLGRAYNEQFF
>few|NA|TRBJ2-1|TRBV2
TGTGCCAGCAGTCAGGTAGCGGCGCAGTTCTTC
CASSQVAAQFF
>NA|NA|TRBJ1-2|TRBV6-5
TGTGCCAGCAAGAGGGGGTCTAACTATGGCTACACCTTC
CASKRGSNYGYTF
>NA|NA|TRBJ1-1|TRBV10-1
TGCGCCAGCAGGGGGGGGTCCATGAACACTGAAGCTTTCTTT
CASRGGSMNTEAFF
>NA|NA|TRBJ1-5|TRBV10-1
TGCGCCAGCAGTGAGTCGACCAGAGGGTTGTTGGGCAATCAGCCCCAGCATTTT
CASSESTRGLLGNQPQHF
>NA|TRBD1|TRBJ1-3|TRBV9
TGTGCCAGCAGCGTCGACAGGGCGAGAGGAAACACCATATATTTT
CASSVDRARGNTIYF
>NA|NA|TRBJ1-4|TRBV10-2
TGCGCCAGCAGGGGGGGGGAAAAACTGTTTTTT
CASRGGEKLFF
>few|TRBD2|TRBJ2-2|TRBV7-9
TGTGCCAGCAGCCCCATACTAGCGCCCGGGGAGCTGTTTTTT
CASSPILAPGELFF
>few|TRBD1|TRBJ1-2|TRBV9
TGTGCCAGCAGCGTAGACGACAGGGTTGATTATGGCTACACCTTC
CASSVDDRVDYGYTF
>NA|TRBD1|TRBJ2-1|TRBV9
TGTGCCAGCAGCGTAGTCCCTAATTTGGGACAGGGGGCGGAGTTCTTC
CASSVVPNLGQGAEFF
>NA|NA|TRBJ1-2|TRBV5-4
TGTGCCAGCACCGAAGTGGGGGGTGATGGCTACACCTTC
CASTEVGGDGYTF
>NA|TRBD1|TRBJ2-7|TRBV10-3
TGTGCCATCAGTGAGTCGATAGTGGGACAGGGGGTTTACGAGCAGTACTTC
CAISESIVGQGVYEQYF
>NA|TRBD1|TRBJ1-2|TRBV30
TGTGCCTGGACGAGGGGGCCTAACTATGGCTACACCTTC
CAWTRGPNYGYTF
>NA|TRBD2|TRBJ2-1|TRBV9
TGTGCCAGCAGCGTCAGGGCTAGCGGGAGGGCCAGGAATGAGCAGTTCTTC
CASSVRASGRARNEQFF
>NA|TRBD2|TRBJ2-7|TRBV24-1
TGTGCCACCAGTGACTTTAGCGGGAGGGGATCCTACGAGCAGTACTTC
CATSDFSGRGSYEQYF
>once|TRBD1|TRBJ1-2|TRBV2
TGTGCCAGCAGAGGAACAGGGGGGGGCTACACCTTC
CASRGTGGGYTF
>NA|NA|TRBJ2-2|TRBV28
TGTGCCAGTCAGTTTTCTGGACACTCCACCGGGGAGCTGTTTTTT
CASQFSGHSTGELFF
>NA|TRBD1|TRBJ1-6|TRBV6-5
TGTGCCAGCACCCGAGGGGGCGGAGATAATTCACCCCTCCACTTT
CASTRGGGDNSPLHF
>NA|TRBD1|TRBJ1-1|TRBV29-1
TGCAGTGTGACAGGGCAGGCCACTGAAGCTTTCTTT
CSVTGQATEAFF
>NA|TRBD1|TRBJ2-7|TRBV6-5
TGTGCCAGCAGCAGGGACAGCTCAGGCTACGAGCAGTACTTC
CASSRDSSGYEQYF
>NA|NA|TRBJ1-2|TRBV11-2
TGTGCCAGCAGCTTAGCAGGGTACGGCTATGGCTACACCTTC
CASSLAGYGYGYTF
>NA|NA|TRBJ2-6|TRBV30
TGTGCCTGCGACCTCACCCTGAGGGGGAGAGGGGCCAACGTCCTGACTTTC
CACDLTLRGRGANVLTF
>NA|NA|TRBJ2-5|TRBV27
TGTGCCAGCAGTTTGGGCAGGGGTTGGACGGAGACCCAGTACTTC
CASSLGRGWTETQYF
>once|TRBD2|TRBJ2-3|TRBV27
TGTGCCAGCAGTGGGGGACTACTACTCACAGATACGCAGTATTTT
CASSGGLLLTDTQYF
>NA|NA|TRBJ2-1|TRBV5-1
TGCGCCAGCAGCCCACCCTCTCCTAGCCCGAGAACGAATGAGCAGTTCTTC
CASSPPSPSPRTNEQFF
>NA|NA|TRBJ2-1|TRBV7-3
TGTGCCAGCAGCTTCTACCCAGGTACCTACAATGAGCAGTTCTTC
CASSFYPGTYNEQFF
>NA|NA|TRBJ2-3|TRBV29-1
TGCAGCGTTGAACGAGGGCTGGATACGCAGTATTTT
CSVERGLDTQYF
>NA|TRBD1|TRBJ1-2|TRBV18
TGTGCCAGCGGCGACAGGGCCTATGGCTACACCTTC
CASGDRAYGYTF
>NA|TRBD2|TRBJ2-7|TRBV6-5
TGTGCCAGCAGTTACCGGAGCGGGAGGGCCTACGAGCAGTACTTC
CASSYRSGRAYEQYF
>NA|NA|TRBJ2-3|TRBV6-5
TGTGCCAGCGCTACAGGGAACGGTGCAGATACGCAGTATTTT
CASATGNGADTQYF
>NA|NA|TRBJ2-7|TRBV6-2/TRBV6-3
TGTGCCAGCAGTTACTCCCTAGTTGCCTACGAGCAGTACTTC
CASSYSLVAYEQYF
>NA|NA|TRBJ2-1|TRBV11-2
TGTGCCAGCAGCCTTTCCCCGAGCATTAGCCGTACCAATGAGCAGTTCTTC
CASSLSPSISRTNEQFF
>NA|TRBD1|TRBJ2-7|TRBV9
TGTGCCAGCAGCCTGACAGGGGGGAACGACGAGCAGTACTTC
CASSLTGGNDEQYF
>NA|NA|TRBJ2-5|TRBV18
TGTGCCAGCTCACCGGGACTCCGCCTCGAAGAGACCCAGTACTTC
CASSPGLRLEETQYF
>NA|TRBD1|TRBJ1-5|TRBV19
TGTGCCAGTAGTTTGGGACAGGGGATCATGGCCCAGCATTTT
CASSLGQGIMAQHF
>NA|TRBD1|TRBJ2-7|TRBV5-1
TGCGCCAGCAGCTTGACACGGACAGGGGGCAACGAGCAGTACTTC
CASSLTRTGGNEQYF
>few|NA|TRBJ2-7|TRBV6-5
TGTGCCAGCAGTTACGGGATCACCGGGACAACCTACGAGCAGTACTTC
CASSYGITGTTYEQYF
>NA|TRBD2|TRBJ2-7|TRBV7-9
TGTGCCAGCAGCTTAGAGGCACTTGGAACCGGGAGGGTGGCCTACGAGCAGTACTTC
CASSLEALGTGRVAYEQYF
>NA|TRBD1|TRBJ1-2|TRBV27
TGTGCCAGCCGACCTTTAGACAGGGAGTCTCGGGGCTACACCTTC
CASRPLDRESRGYTF
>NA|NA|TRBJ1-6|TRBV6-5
TGTGCCAGCAGTTACGCGTCCTTTAATTCACCCCTCCACTTT
CASSYASFNSPLHF
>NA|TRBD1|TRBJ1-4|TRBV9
TGTGCCAGCAGCCCCCGACAGGGTACCAATGAAAAACTGTTTTTT
CASSPRQGTNEKLFF
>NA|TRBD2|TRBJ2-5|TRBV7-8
TGTGCCAGCAGCTGGTGGACTAGCAGCCAAGAGACCCAGTACTTC
CASSWWTSSQETQYF
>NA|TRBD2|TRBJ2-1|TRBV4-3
TGCGCCAGCAGCCAAGAGCTAGCGGGAGATTGGGAGGAGCAGTTCTTC
CASSQELAGDWEEQFF
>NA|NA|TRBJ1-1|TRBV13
TGTGCCAGCAGCCCCAGCGGGTGGGGGACGGTGAACACTGAAGCTTTCTTT
CASSPSGWGTVNTEAFF
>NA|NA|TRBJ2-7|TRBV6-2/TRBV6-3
TGTGCCAGCAGTTATCCTGTCGGAGGGGCACAGGTAGGTCGCGAGCAGTACTTC
CASSYPVGGAQVGREQYF
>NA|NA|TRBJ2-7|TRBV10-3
TGTGCCATCAGTGACGTAGCCCCGCGTTCCTACGAGCAGTACTTC
CAISDVAPRSYEQYF
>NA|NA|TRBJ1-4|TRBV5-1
TGCGCCAGCAGCCGCTACCCCCAGGGAACGGAAACTAATGAAAAACTGTTTTTT
CASSRYPQGTETNEKLFF
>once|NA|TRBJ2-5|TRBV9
TGTGCCAGCAGCGTAGGGCAGCGACTTGTGGAGACCCAGTACTTC
CASSVGQRLVETQYF
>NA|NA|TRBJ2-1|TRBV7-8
TGTGCCAGCAGCCCCCTATTGGGCGACAATGAGCAGTTCTTC
CASSPLLGDNEQFF
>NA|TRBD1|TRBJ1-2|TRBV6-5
TGTGCCAGCAGTTACTCTGGGGCAGGGGGTCGGTATGGCTACACCTTC
CASSYSGAGGRYGYTF
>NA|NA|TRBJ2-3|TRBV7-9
TGTGCCAGCAGCTTAGGAACACTGGGGAGGGATACGCAGTATTTT
CASSLGTLGRDTQYF